This T cell receptor (beta chain) was observed in a study of identical twins. Via MiXCR, TCRdb re-called the 5' RACE reads, giving one row per CDR3 protein. The sample carries fewer than 650,000 distinct CDR3 sequences, under 8.5% recorded once. The CDR3 is 13 amino acids. V was clipped by 5 bases and J by 13 bases; unmatched bases: 6. From germline, CDR1 is LNHDA and CDR2 SQIVND (reference sequence). In addition, the sample was reused for a study of yellow fever vaccine responses in identical twins.

The gene calls are TRBV19 and TRBJ2-1, with 12 bases lining up with TRBD1. The TCR comes from a woman aged 18-29 years in good health. The specimen sequenced was PBMCs. The chain's CDR3 is CASSRGQGATQFF. The DNA of the CDR3 is TGTGCCAGTAGTCGGGGACAGGGGGCGACACAGTTCTTC. The full variable domain, its missing parts supplied by reference TRBV19 and TRBJ2-1, is DGGITQSPKYLFRKEGQNVTLSCEQNLNHDAMYWYRQDPGQGLRLIYYSQIVNDFQKGDIAEGYSVSREKKESFPLTVTSAQKNPTAFYLCASSRGQGATQFFGPGTRLTVL.